This T cell receptor beta chain derives from a study of blood T cell repertoires in COVID-19. About the research overall: Sources were T cells, B-cell-depleted T cells, or PBMCs; the material itself was cDNA or gDNA.

Per the germline V gene, CDR1 is LNHDA and CDR2 is SQIVND (reference sequence). The CDR3 loop spans 11 amino acids. Trimming took off 8 bases at V and 5 bases at J, with 9 bases between the two ends. Profiled with immunoSEQ multiplex PCR; TCRdb holds only in-frame clones, not every one. Here the sample spans more than 100,000 clones, around 64% being singletons. The sample taken for sequencing was peripheral blood. The chain recombines TRBV19 with TRBJ1-2; a weak D match, TRBD1 (6 bases). The receptor was derived from a human donor with acute or convalescent COVID-19. The donor label of this sample is uncertain. The CDR3: CASLQGYGYTF. The CDR3 nucleotides read TGTGCCAGTCTACAGGGATATGGCTACACCTTC.